Listed below are T cell receptor beta chains from one sample, sequenced in a study of T cell repertoires in cytomegalovirus infection. Via MiXCR, TCRdb re-called the reads, giving one row per CDR3 protein. Of about 890,000 distinct CDR3 sequences listed, more than 25% are singletons. Which antigens these TCRs recognize remains unknown. Sequenced material: cultured CD8+ T cells from PBMCs, taken from culture after CMV antigen stimulation. Receptors originate from a human donor in good health (CMV status not recorded). Some clones in this sample may be carry-over from other donors' samples. CDR3s include the opening cysteine and the closing phenylalanine or tryptophan. A D gene is named only where the DNA matches it firmly. Some rows have no size entry. The others give once, few or many, or a class for an expanded clone.

abundance	d_gene	v_gene	j_gene	CDR3nt	CDR3aa
NA	NA	TRBV6-5	TRBJ2-1	TGTGCCAGCAGTCGTGACTCGGGGAACGATGAGCAGTTCTTC	CASSRDSGNDEQFF
NA	NA	TRBV27	TRBJ2-2	TGTGCCAGCAGTTTAGGGGGCACACCCGGGGAGCTGTTTTTT	CASSLGGTPGELFF
NA	NA	TRBV25-1	TRBJ2-5	TGTGCCAGCAGTGTCCGGAGGACTCAAGAGACCCAGTACTTC	CASSVRRTQETQYF
few	NA	TRBV6-6	TRBJ2-5	TGTGCCACCATGGAGACCCAGTACTTC	CATMETQYF
NA	NA	TRBV6-5	TRBJ1-4	TGTGCCAGCAGTTACTCGGGTGAAAAACTGTTTTTT	CASSYSGEKLFF
NA	NA	TRBV19	TRBJ2-1	TGTGCCAGTAGTATGAGCGGTTTGGATGAGCAGTTCTTC	CASSMSGLDEQFF
many	NA	TRBV7-8	TRBJ1-3	TGTGCCAGCAGCTCCGTTCTAAGCTCTGGAAACACCATATATTTT	CASSSVLSSGNTIYF
few	NA	TRBV24-1	TRBJ2-2	TGTGCCACCAGTGATTTTAGCCGGGACATCACCGGGGAGCTGTTTTTT	CATSDFSRDITGELFF
NA	TRBD1	TRBV6-6	TRBJ1-2	TGTGCCAGCGCCCTTAGGGGGGACAGTGGGACTTATGGCTACACCTTC	CASALRGDSGTYGYTF
few	TRBD1	TRBV19	TRBJ2-7	TGTGCCAGTAGTATAGAATCGGGCAGGGGGAACGAGCAGTACTTC	CASSIESGRGNEQYF
NA	NA	TRBV6-5	TRBJ2-3	TGTGCCAGCAGTTACGGGCAGTACAGGAATACGCAGTATTTT	CASSYGQYRNTQYF
few	TRBD2	TRBV4-1	TRBJ2-5	TGCGCCAGCAGCCCTGTCCTAGCGGCCGGAGAGACCCAGTACTTC	CASSPVLAAGETQYF
few	TRBD2	TRBV7-9	TRBJ2-3	TGTGCCAAAAGCGGGGGGGGAACAGATACGCAGTATTTT	CAKSGGGTDTQYF
NA	NA	TRBV5-4	TRBJ2-7	TGTGCCAGCAGCGTAGTTTCCTCCTACGAGCAGTACTTC	CASSVVSSYEQYF
NA	TRBD1	TRBV20-1	TRBJ2-1	TGCAGTGCTTTTGACAGGGTACTCTCCTACAATGAGCAGTTCTTC	CSAFDRVLSYNEQFF
NA	TRBD2	TRBV7-2	TRBJ2-3	TGTGCCAGCAGGCGGGGGGCACTTAGGACAGATACGCAGTATTTT	CASRRGALRTDTQYF
few	TRBD2	TRBV19	TRBJ2-1	TGTGCCAGTAGTACTCTGGCGGGGGGACATGAGCAGTTCTTC	CASSTLAGGHEQFF
NA	NA	TRBV6-2/TRBV6-3	TRBJ2-7	TGTGCCAGCAGTTACCTACAGGTTCGCTCCTACGAGCAGTACTTC	CASSYLQVRSYEQYF
NA	NA	TRBV6-1	TRBJ2-1	TGTGCCAGCAGTGACGCGGGGGCCATGGATGAGCAGTTCTTC	CASSDAGAMDEQFF
NA	TRBD1	TRBV2	TRBJ1-2	TGTGCCAGCACGGCAGGGGGATCGACGCATGGCTACACCTTC	CASTAGGSTHGYTF
NA	NA	TRBV11-3	TRBJ2-3	TGTGCCAGCAGCTTAAGAGCGAAAGGCACAGATACGCAGTATTTT	CASSLRAKGTDTQYF
few	NA	TRBV19	TRBJ1-5	TGTGCCAGTAGCCTAAACAGGGATAGCAATCAGCCCCAGCATTTT	CASSLNRDSNQPQHF
NA	TRBD1	TRBV9	TRBJ2-1	TGTGCCAGCAGCGTAGTGGGACAGGGTCGCAATGAGCAGTTCTTC	CASSVVGQGRNEQFF
NA	NA	TRBV15	TRBJ2-3	TGTGCCACCAGCGGTACTAGATCCCGTACGCAGTATTTT	CATSGTRSRTQYF
many	NA	TRBV6-1	TRBJ2-2	TGTGCCAGCAGTGAAGCCCAGGGTGGCGGGGAGCTGTTTTTT	CASSEAQGGGELFF
NA	NA	TRBV10-2	TRBJ2-2	TGCGCCAGCCTCCGTGACACCGGGGAGCTGTTTTTT	CASLRDTGELFF
few	TRBD2	TRBV7-6	TRBJ2-1	TGTGCCAGCAGCAGATACGGGGGGGGCCAGGAGCAGTTCTTC	CASSRYGGGQEQFF
NA	TRBD2	TRBV18	TRBJ2-7	TGTGCCAGCTCACCCTCTGGGACTAGCCAAGAGCAGTACTTC	CASSPSGTSQEQYF
NA	TRBD2	TRBV7-3	TRBJ2-3	TGTGCCAGCAGCTTGGGACTAGCCCACCCCTTTTATACGCAGTATTTT	CASSLGLAHPFYTQYF
few	NA	TRBV7-3	TRBJ2-1	TGTGCCAGCAGCTTTCCCGACACTAACAATGAGCAGTTCTTC	CASSFPDTNNEQFF
NA	NA	TRBV5-6	TRBJ2-2	TGTGCCAGCAGCCCCACGACTCAGATAACCGGGGAGCTGTTTTTT	CASSPTTQITGELFF
NA	TRBD1	TRBV4-3	TRBJ1-2	TGCGCCAGCAGCCAAGATCTATGGGACAGAACTAACTATGGCTACACCTTC	CASSQDLWDRTNYGYTF
many	NA	TRBV11-1	TRBJ2-1	TGTGCCAGCAGCTCCAGGGGATGGGTAAATGAGCAGTTCTTC	CASSSRGWVNEQFF
few	NA	TRBV10-3	TRBJ1-2	TGTGCCATCAGGGATTTCAGGGGATTCTATGGCTACACCTTC	CAIRDFRGFYGYTF
NA	NA	TRBV10-3	TRBJ2-7	TGTGCCATCAGGATTTCGGGAGACCCTCCCTACGAGCAGTACTTC	CAIRISGDPPYEQYF
NA	NA	TRBV28	TRBJ2-5	TGTGCCAGCGAGGGGGCGGGGTACCAAGAGACCCAGTACTTC	CASEGAGYQETQYF
NA	TRBD1	TRBV24-1	TRBJ1-1	TGTGCCACCAGTGACTCGACAGGGGTCACTGAAGCTTTCTTT	CATSDSTGVTEAFF
few	NA	TRBV7-9	TRBJ2-3	TGTGCCAGCAGCTTACCGGCGGGGTGGCGGGATACGCAGTATTTT	CASSLPAGWRDTQYF
many	NA	TRBV7-2	TRBJ1-4	TGTGCCAGCAGGGGTGGAGGGGGAGAGGATAATGAAAAACTGTTTTTT	CASRGGGGEDNEKLFF
many	TRBD1	TRBV7-6	TRBJ2-4	TGTGCCAGCAGCTTCGGGACAGGGGTGGCCAAAAACATTCAGTACTTC	CASSFGTGVAKNIQYF
NA	NA	TRBV29-1	TRBJ2-1	TGCAGCGTTTCCGGCCAGAACTACTGGAATGAGCAGTTCTTC	CSVSGQNYWNEQFF
few	TRBD1	TRBV4-3	TRBJ1-2	TGCGCCAGCAGCCAAGAAAGGACAGGGGGCTATGGCTACACCTTC	CASSQERTGGYGYTF
NA	NA	TRBV7-9	TRBJ1-3	TGTGCCAGCACCGAAGACTACGTGGTTGGAAACACCATATATTTT	CASTEDYVVGNTIYF
NA	TRBD1	TRBV19	TRBJ1-5	TGTGCCAGTAGTACTCAGGGGGCGCGAAGGAATCAGCCCCAGCATTTT	CASSTQGARRNQPQHF
NA	TRBD2	TRBV6-6	TRBJ2-1	TGTGCCAGCAGCCCCGAGGAGCGGGGGGCCTATGAGCAGTTCTTC	CASSPEERGAYEQFF
few	TRBD2	TRBV24-1	TRBJ2-3	TGTGCCACCAGACTATCGGGACTAGCGGAAACAGATACGCAGTATTTT	CATRLSGLAETDTQYF
NA	TRBD2	TRBV25-1	TRBJ2-5	TGTGCCAGCAGTGAATTACTCATAGCGGGACAAGAGACCCAGTACTTC	CASSELLIAGQETQYF